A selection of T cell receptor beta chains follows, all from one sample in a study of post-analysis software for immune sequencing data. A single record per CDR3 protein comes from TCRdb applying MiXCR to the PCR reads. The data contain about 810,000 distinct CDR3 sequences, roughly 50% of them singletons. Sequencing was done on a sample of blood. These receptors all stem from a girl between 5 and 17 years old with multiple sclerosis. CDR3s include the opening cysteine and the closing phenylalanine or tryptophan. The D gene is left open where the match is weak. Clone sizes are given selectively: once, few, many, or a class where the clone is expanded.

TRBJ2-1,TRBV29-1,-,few,TGCAGCGTACTGGACAGCCCCTACAATGAGCAGTTCTTC,CSVLDSPYNEQFF
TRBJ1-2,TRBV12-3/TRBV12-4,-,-,TGTACCAGCAGTTTACCGGAAATCGGCTACACCTTC,CTSSLPEIGYTF
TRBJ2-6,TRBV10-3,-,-,TGTGCCATCAGTGATTATTCCACCTCTGGGGCCAACGTCCTGACTTTC,CAISDYSTSGANVLTF
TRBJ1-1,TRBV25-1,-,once,TGTGCCAGCGCTAAAAGGGGGGGCGCGGGGAACACTGAAGCTTTCTTT,CASAKRGGAGNTEAFF
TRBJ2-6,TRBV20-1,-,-,TGCAGTGCTAGACGGGACGGCAGCTCTGGGGCCAACGTCCTGACTTTC,CSARRDGSSGANVLTF
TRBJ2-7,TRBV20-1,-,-,TGCAGTGCTAGAGCCCGGGACGCAACCTACGAGCAGTACTTC,CSARARDATYEQYF
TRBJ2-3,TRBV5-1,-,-,TGCGCCAGCCTTAGGGGACTCAGCACAGATACGCAGTATTTT,CASLRGLSTDTQYF
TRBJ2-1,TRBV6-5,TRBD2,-,TGTGCCAGCAGTCGCGCGAGGACTAGCAGTGAGCAGTTCTTC,CASSRARTSSEQFF
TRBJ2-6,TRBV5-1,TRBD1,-,TGCGCCAGCAGCTTGAAACCCTGGACAGGTCAGGGTGGGGCCAACGTCCTGACTTTC,CASSLKPWTGQGGANVLTF
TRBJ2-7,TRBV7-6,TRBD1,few,TGTGCCAGCATGGGACAGGGTGAATACGAGCAGTACTTC,CASMGQGEYEQYF
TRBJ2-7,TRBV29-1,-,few,TGCAGCGTTGAAGGAACAGGGCAGAGCTACGAGCAGTACTTC,CSVEGTGQSYEQYF
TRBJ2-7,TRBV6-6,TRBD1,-,TGTGCCAGCAGTTACTCGGACAGGGGGCGAGACGAGCAGTACTTC,CASSYSDRGRDEQYF
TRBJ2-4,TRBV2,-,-,TGTGCCAGCAGTGGAACCCAGGGGAGCAAAAACATTCAGTACTTC,CASSGTQGSKNIQYF
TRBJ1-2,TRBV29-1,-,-,TGCAGCGTTCAAGGATTCGGGCGGGAGAACTATGGCTACACCTTC,CSVQGFGRENYGYTF
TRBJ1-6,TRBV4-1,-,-,TGCGCCAGCAGCCCTCAGGTGCAGGGGAGTTCACCCCTCCACTTT,CASSPQVQGSSPLHF
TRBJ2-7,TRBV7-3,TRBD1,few,TGTGCCAGCAGCTTAAAGGGGGCGAGTGAGCAGTACTTC,CASSLKGASEQYF
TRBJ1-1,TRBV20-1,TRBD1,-,TGCAGTGCCCCCAGGACAGGGAGAAATGAAGCTTTCTTT,CSAPRTGRNEAFF
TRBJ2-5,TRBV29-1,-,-,TGCAGCGTTGAAGATTTCGGACAGCTACAAGAGACCCAGTACTTC,CSVEDFGQLQETQYF